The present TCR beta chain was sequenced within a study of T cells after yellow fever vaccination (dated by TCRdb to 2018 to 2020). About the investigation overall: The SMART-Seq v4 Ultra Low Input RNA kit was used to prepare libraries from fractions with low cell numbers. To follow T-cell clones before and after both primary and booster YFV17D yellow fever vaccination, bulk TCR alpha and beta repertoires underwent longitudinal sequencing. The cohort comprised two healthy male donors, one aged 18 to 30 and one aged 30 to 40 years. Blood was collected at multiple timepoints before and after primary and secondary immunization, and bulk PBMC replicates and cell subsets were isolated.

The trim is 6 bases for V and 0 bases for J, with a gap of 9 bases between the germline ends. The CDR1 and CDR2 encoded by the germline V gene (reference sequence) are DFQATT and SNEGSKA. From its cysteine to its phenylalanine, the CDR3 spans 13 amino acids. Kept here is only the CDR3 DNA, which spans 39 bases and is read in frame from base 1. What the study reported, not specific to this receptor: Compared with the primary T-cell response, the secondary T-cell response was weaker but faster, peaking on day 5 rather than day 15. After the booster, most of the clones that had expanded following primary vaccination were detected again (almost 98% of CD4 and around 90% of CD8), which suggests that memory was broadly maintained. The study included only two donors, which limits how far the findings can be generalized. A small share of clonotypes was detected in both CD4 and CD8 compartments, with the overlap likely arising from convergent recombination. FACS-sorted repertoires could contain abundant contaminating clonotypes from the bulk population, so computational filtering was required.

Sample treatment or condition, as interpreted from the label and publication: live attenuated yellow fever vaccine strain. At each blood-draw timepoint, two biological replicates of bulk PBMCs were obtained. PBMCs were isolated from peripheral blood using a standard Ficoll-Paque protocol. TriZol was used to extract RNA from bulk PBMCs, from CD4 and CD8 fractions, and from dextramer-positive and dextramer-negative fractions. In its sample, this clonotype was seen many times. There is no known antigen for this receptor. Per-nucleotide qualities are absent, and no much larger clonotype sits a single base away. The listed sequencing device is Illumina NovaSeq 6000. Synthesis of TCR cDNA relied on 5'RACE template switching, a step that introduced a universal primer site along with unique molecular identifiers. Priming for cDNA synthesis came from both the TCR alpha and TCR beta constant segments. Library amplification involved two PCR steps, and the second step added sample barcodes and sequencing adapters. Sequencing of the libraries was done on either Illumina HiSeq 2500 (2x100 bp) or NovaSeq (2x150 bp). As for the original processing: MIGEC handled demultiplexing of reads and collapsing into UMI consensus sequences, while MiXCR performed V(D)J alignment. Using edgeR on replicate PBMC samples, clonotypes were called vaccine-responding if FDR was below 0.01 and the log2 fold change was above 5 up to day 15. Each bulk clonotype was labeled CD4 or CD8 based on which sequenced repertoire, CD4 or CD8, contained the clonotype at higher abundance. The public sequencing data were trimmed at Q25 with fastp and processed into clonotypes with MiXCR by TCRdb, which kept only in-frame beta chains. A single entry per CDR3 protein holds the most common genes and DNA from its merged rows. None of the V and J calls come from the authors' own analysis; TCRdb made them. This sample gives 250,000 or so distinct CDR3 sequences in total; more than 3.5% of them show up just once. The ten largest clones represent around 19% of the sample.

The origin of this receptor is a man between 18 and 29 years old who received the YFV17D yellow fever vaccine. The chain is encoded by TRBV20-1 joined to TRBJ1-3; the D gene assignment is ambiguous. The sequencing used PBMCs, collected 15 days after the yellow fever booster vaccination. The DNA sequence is TGCAGTGCGGACCCAAACTCTGGAAACACCATATATTTT. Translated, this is CSADPNSGNTIYF.